The next 19 T cell receptor beta chains were all read from a single sample in a study of shared clonotypes between healthy human individuals. Only in-frame clones appear in the TCRdb table, and some are missing; sequencing was by immunoSEQ multiplex PCR. Found here are about 2.1 million clones, 85% to 95% of them singletons; the top ten hold more than 1.5%. It was CD45RO-negative cells, positively selected for CCR7, that made up naive CD8 cells, with terminally differentiated effector memory CD45RA+ cells excluded. Sequencing was carried out using naive CD8+ T cells from PBMCs. The receptors shown here come from a man aged 18 to 35 in good health. Some clones in this sample may be carry-over from other donors' samples.

The chain recombines TRBV7-8 with TRBJ2-7; 7 nucleotides line up with TRBD1. The germline V gene has CDR1 SGHVS and CDR2 FQNEAQ. The ends lost 2 bases at V and 2 bases at J; junction bases unmatched: 9. This CDR3 comprises 16 residues. The CDR3 sequence: CASSLPLGQKAYEQYF. The CDR3, as DNA: TGTGCCAGCAGCTTACCCCTGGGACAGAAAGCCTACGAGCAGTACTTC. Full variable domain (missing parts from reference TRBV7-8 and TRBJ2-7): GAGVSQSPRYKVAKRGQDVALRCDPISGHVSLFWYQQALGQGPEFLTYFQNEAQLDKSGLPSDRFFAERPEGSVSTLKIQRTQQEDSAVYLCASSLPLGQKAYEQYFGPGTRLTVT.

J is TRBJ2-2 and V is TRBV27; 8 bases agree with TRBD1. The trim removed 5 bases at V and 1 base at J, leaving 6 bases unmatched. Germline V lookup: CDR1 MNHEY, CDR2 SMNVEV (reference sequence). The length of the CDR3 is 16 residues. The CDR3: CASSPTGVQNTGELFF. The CDR3 DNA is TGTGCCAGCAGTCCGACAGGGGTCCAGAACACCGGGGAGCTGTTTTTT.

The chain uses TRBV19 and TRBJ2-1; D is possibly TRBD1 or TRBD2 (5 bases each). The germline V gene encodes CDR1 LNHDA and CDR2 SQIVND (reference sequence). Trimming removed 5 bases at V and 9 bases at J, with 17 bases between. CDR3 size: 14 residues. The chain's CDR3 is CASSPGPRAGEQFF. The CDR3 region has the DNA TGTGCCAGTAGTCCGGGACCAAGAGCTGGTGAGCAGTTCTTC.

The rearrangement uses TRBV9 and TRBJ2-2; D gene unclear. The CDR3 has 15 amino acids. Per the germline V gene, CDR1 is SGDLS and CDR2 is YYNGEE. Trimming took 0 bases from V and 4 from J, leaving 10 bases between them. This CDR3 is CASSVGRVSTGELFF. DNA of the CDR3: TGTGCCAGCAGCGTAGGTCGGGTGAGCACCGGGGAGCTGTTTTTT. Complete variable domain (other parts from reference TRBV9 and TRBJ2-2): DSGVTQTPKHLITATGQRVTLRCSPRSGDLSVYWYQQSLDQGLQFLIQYYNGEERAKGNILERFSAQQFPDLHSELNLSSLELGDSALYFCASSVGRVSTGELFFGEGSRLTVL.

This chain connects TRBV7-9 to TRBJ2-3; the D is unclear. With 4 bases removed from V and 2 bases from J, the gap between germline ends came to 19 bases. The germline gives CDR1 SEHNR, CDR2 FQNEAQ (reference sequence). CDR3 length equals 17 residues. DNA of the CDR3: TGTGCCAGCAGCTCGCCCCGTCTTGACGGAGACACAGATACGCAGTATTTT. Translation gives CASSSPRLDGDTDTQYF.

This chain connects TRBV9 to TRBJ2-7; D gene uncertain. CDR1 and CDR2 from the germline V gene are SGDLS and YYNGEE. The CDR3 spans 13 residues. The germline V and J ends were trimmed by 0 bases and 7 bases, with 11 bases remaining between them. In DNA, the CDR3 is TGTGCCAGCAGCGTAGTTACTACTGGGGAGCAGTACTTC. It yields the protein CASSVVTTGEQYF.

The CDR3 DNA sequence: TGTGCCAGCTATCAGTCCGCTAGCTCCTACGAGCAGTACTTC. Residues: CASYQSASSYEQYF. The chain recombines TRBV7-9 with TRBJ2-7; D not certain. The germline CDR1 and CDR2 sequences are SEHNR and FQNEAQ (reference sequence). The CDR3 loop spans 14 amino acids. The ends were cut back, 8 bases at V and 0 bases at J, with 14 bases in the middle.

The V call is TRBV9, the J call TRBJ1-2, with D perhaps TRBD1 (6 bases). The CDR3 length is 15 residues. Germline assignment: CDR1 SGDLS and CDR2 YYNGEE. The V end lost 0 bases, the J end lost 5 bases, and 14 bases lay between the germline ends. The DNA of the CDR3 is TGTGCCAGCAGCGTAGGGGGGGGCCCCCCTTATGGCTACACCTTC. It is translated as CASSVGGGPPYGYTF.

The chain carries TRBV14 and TRBJ1-2, with a tentative D call TRBD1 (6 bases). The germline CDR1 and CDR2 sequences are SGHDN and FVKESK. The CDR3 has 16 amino acids. Trimming shortened V by 3 bases and J by 7 bases, and 21 bases separated the two germline ends. CDR3 sequence reads: CASSHGTLGVSSGYTF. The CDR3 nucleotides are TGTGCCAGCAGCCACGGGACACTGGGAGTCAGCTCTGGCTACACCTTC.

The chain joins TRBV15 to TRBJ2-6; weak D call: TRBD2 (5 bases). The V end was cut by 5 bases, the J end by 6 bases, with 11 bases between. The germline gives CDR1 LNHNV, CDR2 YYDKDF (reference sequence). This CDR3 has 14 residues. The CDR3: CATSRPGVANVLTF. The DNA for the CDR3 is TGTGCCACCAGCCGACCCGGGGTGGCCAACGTCCTGACTTTC.

This chain joins TRBV28 and TRBJ2-2; D call uncertain. Trimming shortened V by 2 bases and J by 6 bases, and 10 bases separated the two germline ends. The CDR3 loop spans 14 amino acids. CDR1 is MDHEN, CDR2 SYDVKM, per germline. CDR3 protein: CASSLTGESGELFF. CDR3 coding DNA: TGTGCCAGCAGTTTAACCGGAGAATCCGGGGAGCTGTTTTTT.

This clone was seen more than once but under ten times. The rearrangement uses TRBV28 and TRBJ1-5, with D unclear. The CDR3 has 10 residues. V dropped 8 bases and J dropped 4 bases, with 3 bases sitting between them. CDR1 and CDR2 from the germline V gene are MDHEN and SYDVKM. CDR3 amino acids: CASDNQPQHF. The DNA for the CDR3 is TGTGCCAGCGATAATCAGCCCCAGCATTTT.

This sequence joins TRBV18 and TRBJ2-1; D possibly uses TRBD1 or TRBD2 (5 bases each). Germline loops: CDR1 KGHSH, CDR2 LQKENI. The germline V and J ends were trimmed by 6 bases and 0 bases, with 18 bases remaining between them. The CDR3 is made up of 17 amino acids. The CDR3: CASSRGAGMSSYNEQFF. CDR3 coding DNA: TGTGCCAGCTCCCGAGGGGCAGGGATGAGCTCCTACAATGAGCAGTTCTTC.

This chain links TRBV30 with TRBJ2-7, with D perhaps being TRBD1 or TRBD2 (6 bases each). Germline CDR1 GTSNPN, CDR2 SVGIG (reference sequence). This CDR3 is 13 amino acids long. Trimming shortened V by 1 base and J by 3 bases, and 10 bases separated the two germline ends. The CDR3 loop reads CAWSAGAHYEQYF. CDR3 DNA: TGTGCCTGGAGTGCGGGGGCGCACTACGAGCAGTACTTC. The full variable domain, in which reference TRBV30 and TRBJ2-7 provide the parts outside the CDR3, is SQTIHQWPATLVQPVGSPLSLECTVEGTSNPNLYWYRQAAGRGLQLLFYSVGIGQISSEVPQNLSASRPQDRQFILSSKKLLLSDSGFYLCAWSAGAHYEQYFGPGTRLTVT.

The V gene is TRBV5-6, the J gene TRBJ2-7; D may be TRBD2 (7 bases). The V end lost 2 bases, the J end lost 2 bases, and 17 bases lay between the germline ends. Looked up from germline, CDR1 is SGHDT and CDR2 is YYEEEE. The CDR3 is 16 amino acids. For the CDR3, the DNA is TGTGCCAGCAGCTTTCGGTACGGCGGGGGCACCTACGAGCAGTACTTC. This sequence encodes CASSFRYGGGTYEQYF.

V is TRBV27 and J is TRBJ2-7; 7 bases match TRBD1. V gave up 6 bases and J gave up 2 bases; unmatched junction bases: 10. Germline lookup yields CDR1 MNHEY and CDR2 SMNVEV (reference sequence). The CDR3 extends over 15 amino acids. The DNA of the CDR3 is TGTGCCAGCAGAGACGGGACAGCGGTGGCCTACGAGCAGTACTTC. This encodes CASRDGTAVAYEQYF.

This chain connects TRBV7-9 to TRBJ2-7, with TRBD2 matching 8 bases. The V and J ends lost 3 bases and 3 bases, in that order; junction bases with no gene match: 7. The germline CDR1 and CDR2 sequences are SEHNR and FQNEAQ (reference sequence). The CDR3 covers 15 residues. This CDR3 is CASSLPGGGNYEQYF. CDR3 DNA sequence: TGTGCCAGCAGCTTGCCCGGCGGGGGGAACTACGAGCAGTACTTC.

The genes are TRBV4-3 and TRBJ2-2; D is unresolved. The CDR3 totals 14 residues. The ends were cut back, 0 bases at V and 5 bases at J, with 7 bases in the middle. Germline V lookup: CDR1 LGHNA, CDR2 YSLEER. The CDR3 here is CASSQDKETGELFF. The CDR3 DNA reads TGCGCCAGCAGCCAAGATAAGGAAACCGGGGAGCTGTTTTTT.

The gene calls are TRBV7-9 and TRBJ2-3; unclear D gene. V was pared by 11 bases and J by 1 base, with 16 bases between. CDR3 length equals 14 residues. Germline V lookup: CDR1 SEHNR, CDR2 FQNEAQ (reference sequence). The CDR3 coding sequence is TGTGCCTCTCGCAATCGGGCAGGCACAGATACGCAGTATTTT. It yields the protein CASRNRAGTDTQYF. The full variable domain, its missing parts supplied by reference TRBV7-9 and TRBJ2-3, is DTGVSQNPRHKITKRGQNVTFRCDPISEHNRLYWYRQTLGQGPEFLTYFQNEAQLEKSRLLSDRFSAERPKGSFSTLEIQRTEQGDSAMYLCASRNRAGTDTQYFGPGTRLTVL.